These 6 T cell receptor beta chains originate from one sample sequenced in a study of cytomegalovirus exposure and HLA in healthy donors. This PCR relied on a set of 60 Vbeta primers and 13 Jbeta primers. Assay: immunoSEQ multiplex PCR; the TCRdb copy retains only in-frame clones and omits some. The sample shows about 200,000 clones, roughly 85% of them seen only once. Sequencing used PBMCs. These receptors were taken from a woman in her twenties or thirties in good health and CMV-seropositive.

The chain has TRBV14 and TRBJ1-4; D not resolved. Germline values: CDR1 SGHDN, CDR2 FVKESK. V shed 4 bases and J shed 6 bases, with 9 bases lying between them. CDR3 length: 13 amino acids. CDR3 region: CASSPRVDEKLFF. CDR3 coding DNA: TGTGCCAGCAGCCCGCGCGTCGATGAAAAACTGTTTTTT.

In nucleotides, the CDR3 is TGTGCCAGCTCACCACCGGTCAGGGCCTATGGCTACACCTTC. Translation gives CASSPPVRAYGYTF. The V call is TRBV18, the J call TRBJ1-2; weak D call: TRBD1 (5 bases). V lost 0 bases, J lost 4 bases, and 9 bases lay in between. Germline CDR1 and CDR2: KGHSH and LQKENI. The CDR3 covers 14 residues.

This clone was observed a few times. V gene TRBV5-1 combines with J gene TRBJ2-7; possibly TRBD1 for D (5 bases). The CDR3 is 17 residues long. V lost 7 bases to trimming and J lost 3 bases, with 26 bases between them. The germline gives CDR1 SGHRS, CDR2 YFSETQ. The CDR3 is CASVSDGNGHPNYEQYF. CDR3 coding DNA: TGCGCCAGCGTTTCGGATGGGAACGGACACCCGAACTACGAGCAGTACTTC.

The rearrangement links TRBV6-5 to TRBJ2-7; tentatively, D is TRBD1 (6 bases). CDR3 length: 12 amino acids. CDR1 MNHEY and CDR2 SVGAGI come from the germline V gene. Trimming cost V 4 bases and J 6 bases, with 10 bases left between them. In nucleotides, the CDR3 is TGTGCCAGCAGTTCCAGGGGTGCCGAGCAGTACTTC. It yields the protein CASSSRGAEQYF.

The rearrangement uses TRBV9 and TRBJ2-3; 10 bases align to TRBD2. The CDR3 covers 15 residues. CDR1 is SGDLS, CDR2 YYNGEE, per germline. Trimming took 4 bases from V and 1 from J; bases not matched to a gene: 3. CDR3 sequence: CASSPGTSGTDTQYF. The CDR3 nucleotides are TGTGCCAGCAGCCCTGGGACTAGCGGCACAGATACGCAGTATTTT.

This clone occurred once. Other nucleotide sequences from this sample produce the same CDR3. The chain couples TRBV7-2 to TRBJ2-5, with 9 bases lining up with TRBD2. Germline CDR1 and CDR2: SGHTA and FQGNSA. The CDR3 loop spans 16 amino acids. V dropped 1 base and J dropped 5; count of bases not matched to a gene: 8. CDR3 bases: TGTGCCAGCAGCTTAGGTTTGGCGGGAGGGCGTGAGACCCAGTACTTC. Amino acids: CASSLGLAGGRETQYF.